The 29 T cell receptor beta chains below all came from one sample that was sequenced in a study of human T cells and chemical hapten exposure. One entry per CDR3 protein, called by TCRdb with MiXCR from the RACE reads. Of 80,000 to 95,000 distinct CDR3 sequences listed, about 9.9% are singletons. Time point in this sample: patch test 2, 6 weeks after DPC sensitization. Noted treatment: therapeutic diphenylcyclopropenone sensitization with weekly scalp DPC. Sequencing used whole blood, obtained in connection with sensitization to the hapten diphenylcyclopropenone (DPC). The receptors originated from a man aged 18 to 30 with alopecia areata. Some clones in this sample may be carry-over from other donors' samples.

The chain's CDR3 is CASSVVVTEAFF. DNA for the CDR3: TGTGCCAGCAGCGTAGTGGTTACTGAAGCTTTCTTT. The rearrangement uses TRBV9 and TRBJ1-1, with D hard to call. Per germline, CDR1 SGDLS and CDR2 YYNGEE. This CDR3 is built from 12 residues. Between the trimmed V and J ends, which lost 0 bases and 5 bases, there was a span of 5 bases.

This clonotype occurred many times. The genes are TRBV18 and TRBJ2-3; 7 bases are a match to TRBD2. The CDR3 runs 12 residues. Per germline, CDR1 KGHSH and CDR2 LQKENI. The trim removed 3 bases at V and 8 bases at J, leaving 2 bases unmatched. CDR3 sequence (DNA): TGTGCCAGCTCACCCCCGGGGGGTACGCAGTATTTT. This gives the protein CASSPPGGTQYF.

This clonotype showed up many times. The chain recombines TRBV7-6 with TRBJ2-7; D is possibly TRBD1 (6 bases). Looked up from germline, CDR1 is SGHVS and CDR2 is FNYEAQ. The CDR3 length is 18 residues. The V end was cut by 5 bases, the J end by 1 base, with 24 bases between. CDR3 nucleotides: TGTGCCAGCAGCCCGGGACAAGTGGGGGAGATTGAATCCTACGAGCAGTACTTC. This sequence encodes CASSPGQVGEIESYEQYF. The entire variable domain, with the rest obtained from reference TRBV7-6 and TRBJ2-7, is as follows: GAGVSQSPRYKVTKRGQDVALRCDPISGHVSLYWYRQALGQGPEFLTYFNYEAQQDKSGLPNDRFSAERPEGSISTLTIQRTEQRDSAMYRCASSPGQVGEIESYEQYFGPGTRLTVT.

This clonotype has only a few counts. The J gene is TRBJ1-2, the V gene TRBV7-3; 11 nucleotides align to TRBD1. This CDR3 has 13 residues. After removal of 8 bases from V and 8 bases from J, the junction contained 7 bases not matched to a gene. From germline, CDR1 is SGHTA and CDR2 FQGTGA. The CDR3 nucleotides are TGTGCCAGCGGGAGGACAGGGGGCGAAGGCTACACCTTC. It codes for CASGRTGGEGYTF.

This clonotype was picked up a small number of times. The rearrangement links TRBV2 to TRBJ2-5; 9 nucleotides agree with TRBD2. This CDR3 has 17 amino acids. Germline V CDR1 and CDR2: SNHLY, FYNNEI. Losses at the gene ends were 1 base for V and 2 bases for J; bases not matched to a gene: 8. CDR3 DNA sequence: TGTGCCAGCAGTGAAGGGGGATTGACTAGCGGTCAAGAGACCCAGTACTTC. This gives the protein CASSEGGLTSGQETQYF.

This clonotype came up a few times. The V and J genes are TRBV7-9 and TRBJ2-7, with TRBD1 matching over 9 bases. CDR1 and CDR2 (germline): SEHNR, FQNEAQ (reference sequence). This CDR3 spans 14 amino acids. Trimming at V came to 5 bases and at J to 4 bases, leaving 6 bases not matched to a gene. The chain's CDR3 is CASSTGTGIYEQYF. The CDR3 DNA is TGTGCCAGCAGCACCGGGACAGGGATTTACGAGCAGTACTTC.

A few counts support this clonotype. CDR3 sequence: CASSPRLGAEQYF. The DNA for the CDR3 is TGTGCCAGTAGTCCTCGTCTAGGTGCCGAGCAGTACTTC. The chain employs TRBV19 and TRBJ2-7; D unclear. V shed 5 bases and J shed 6 bases, with 14 bases lying between them. The CDR3 spans 13 residues. Per the germline V gene, CDR1 is LNHDA and CDR2 is SQIVND (reference sequence). The complete variable domain, with remaining parts taken from reference TRBV19 and TRBJ2-7, reads DGGITQSPKYLFRKEGQNVTLSCEQNLNHDAMYWYRQDPGQGLRLIYYSQIVNDFQKGDIAEGYSVSREKKESFPLTVTSAQKNPTAFYLCASSPRLGAEQYFGPGTRLTVT.

This clonotype was seen at least ten times. V gene TRBV7-6 combines with J gene TRBJ2-1, with a weak D call TRBD2 (5 bases). This CDR3 region has 14 residues. V was cut by 5 bases and J by 9 bases, with 17 bases left in between. Germline V gives CDR1 SGHVS, CDR2 FNYEAQ. The CDR3 loop reads CASSLPTSSGEQFF. The CDR3 DNA reads as TGTGCCAGCAGCCTTCCTACTAGTTCGGGTGAGCAGTTCTTC.

This clonotype was seen repeatedly, ten times or more. V gene TRBV6-2 or TRBV6-3 combines with J gene TRBJ2-5; TRBD2 is a possible D gene (5 bases). CDR1 is MNHEY, CDR2 SVGEGT, per germline. This CDR3 has 11 amino acids. The V end lost 4 bases, the J end lost 5 bases, and 5 bases lay between the germline ends. The CDR3 here is CASSSGETQYF. For the CDR3, the DNA is TGTGCCAGCAGTTCGGGGGAGACCCAGTACTTC.

The chain is built from TRBV10-3 and TRBJ2-3; perhaps TRBD1 as D (6 bases). From germline, CDR1 is ENHRY and CDR2 SYGVKD. V lost 4 bases, J lost 2 bases, and 10 bases lay in between. This CDR3 contains 14 residues. The CDR3 DNA reads as TGTGCCATCAGTGTAAGGACAGTCACAGATACGCAGTATTTT. Residues: CAISVRTVTDTQYF.

This clonotype has a count of ten or more. The genes are TRBV5-6 and TRBJ2-1; D is unclear. CDR1 is SGHDT, CDR2 YYEEEE, per germline. The CDR3 runs to 12 residues. V lost 3 bases, J lost 5 bases, and 6 bases lay in between. The CDR3 reads CASSWSHNEQFF. The CDR3 region has the DNA TGTGCCAGCAGCTGGTCCCACAATGAGCAGTTCTTC.

This clonotype has a handful of counts. This chain connects TRBV4-3 to TRBJ1-1; D remains unclear. Germline V gene lookup returns CDR1 LGHNA and CDR2 YSLEER. The CDR3 runs 15 residues. V lost 1 base and J lost 1, with 10 bases in between. CDR3 bases: TGCGCCAGCAGCCAAGGAGGAGGACCGAACACTGAAGCTTTCTTT. It specifies CASSQGGGPNTEAFF.

The table lists this clonotype with a few counts. The rearrangement links TRBV20-1 to TRBJ2-7; D is ambiguous. In germline, CDR1 is DFQATT, CDR2 SNEGSKA (reference sequence). The V gene lost 0 bases and the J gene lost 0 bases, with 6 bases spanning the gap. There are 13 residues in the CDR3. The CDR3 here is CSARDGYSYEQYF. The CDR3 DNA sequence: TGCAGTGCTAGAGATGGGTACTCCTACGAGCAGTACTTC.

The chain couples TRBV4-3 to TRBJ2-2, with 13 bases aligning to TRBD2. V gave up 4 bases and J gave up 7 bases; unmatched junction bases: 6. CDR3 length: 16 residues. Germline V gene data show CDR1 as LGHNA and CDR2 as YSLEER. The CDR3 loop is CASSLGLAGEVGELFF. CDR3 nucleotides: TGCGCCAGCAGCCTCGGACTAGCGGGGGAAGTCGGGGAGCTGTTTTTT.

This clonotype was found many times. CDR3 coding DNA: TGTGCCAGCAGTCCTCCCCCACGCTATGGCTACACCTTC. Translation: CASSPPPRYGYTF. The V gene is TRBV28, the J gene TRBJ1-2; no clear D gene. CDR1 and CDR2 from the germline V gene are MDHEN and SYDVKM. Trimming took 5 bases from V and 4 from J, leaving 11 bases between them. This CDR3 has 13 residues.

V is TRBV20-1 and J is TRBJ1-2; D might be TRBD1 (6 bases). Germline loops: CDR1 DFQATT, CDR2 SNEGSKA (reference sequence). This CDR3 contains 14 residues. V lost 1 base and J 0 bases, leaving 9 bases between the germline ends. The CDR3: CSARGGHPNYGYTF. In nucleotides, the CDR3 is TGCAGTGCTAGAGGGGGACATCCTAACTATGGCTACACCTTC.

This clonotype was seen only a few times. V gene TRBV10-1 combines with J gene TRBJ2-1, with no clear D. CDR3 length: 11 amino acids. Germline V gene sequence: CDR1 WNHNN, CDR2 SYGVQD (reference sequence). The germline V and J ends were trimmed by 4 bases and 7 bases, with 5 bases remaining between them. CDR3 residues: CASSGGNEQFF. The DNA of the CDR3 is TGCGCCAGCAGTGGGGGAAATGAGCAGTTCTTC.

This clonotype was seen ten or more times. The J gene is TRBJ2-2, the V gene TRBV7-3; D is perhaps TRBD1 (5 bases). This CDR3 region has 14 residues. The V and J ends lost 5 bases and 1 base respectively, with 8 bases between them. Germline lookup yields CDR1 SGHTA and CDR2 FQGTGA. The CDR3 DNA sequence: TGTGCCAGCAGCCCAACAGGGAACACCGGGGAGCTGTTTTTT. This codes for CASSPTGNTGELFF.

There are many counts of this clonotype. J is TRBJ1-2 and V is TRBV3-1; TRBD1 is a possible D gene (6 bases). Deletions cut 4 bases from V and 4 bases from J, with 19 bases between. The CDR3 length is 16 residues. Germline V lookup: CDR1 LGHDT, CDR2 YNNKEL (reference sequence). Written as DNA, the CDR3 is TGTGCCAGCAGCCTCCGAGGATCAGGGGCCGCCTATGGCTACACCTTC. Its translation is CASSLRGSGAAYGYTF.

This clonotype was picked up many times. The CDR3 reads CASSPLPGQKNTEAFF. The CDR3 region has the DNA TGTGCCAGCAGCCCTTTACCGGGACAAAAGAACACTGAAGCTTTCTTT. The chain carries TRBV7-3 and TRBJ1-1; D might be TRBD1 (6 bases). Germline CDR1 and CDR2: SGHTA and FQGTGA. The V end was cut by 5 bases, the J end by 1 base, with 17 bases between. The CDR3 is 16 residues long.

The CDR3 DNA is TGTGCCAGCAGCCCGATCGACACAGGGGCCTACGAGCAGTACTTC. This encodes CASSPIDTGAYEQYF. This chain links TRBV7-9 with TRBJ2-7, with TRBD1 identical over 7 bases. The ends lost 5 bases at V and 2 bases at J; junction bases unmatched: 9. Germline lookup yields CDR1 SEHNR and CDR2 FQNEAQ (reference sequence). This CDR3 comprises 15 residues.

This clonotype has a handful of counts. The rearrangement uses TRBV5-5 and TRBJ2-5, with a possible D match to TRBD1 (6 bases). The germline V and J ends were trimmed by 0 bases and 4 bases, with 16 bases remaining between them. The CDR3 sequence is 16 residues long. Germline CDR1 reads SGHKS; CDR2 reads YYEKEE (reference sequence). The CDR3 DNA sequence: TGTGCCAGCAGCTTGGCGTTCCAGGGGCGCTTAGAGACCCAGTACTTC. Its protein is CASSLAFQGRLETQYF.

This clonotype was counted at least ten times. The chain has TRBV7-2 and TRBJ1-1, with TRBD1 as a possible D gene (6 bases). This CDR3 contains 14 residues. CDR1 SGHTA and CDR2 FQGNSA come from the germline V gene. With 7 bases removed from V and 6 bases from J, the gap between germline ends came to 18 bases. This CDR3 is CASIQQGGYSEAFF. CDR3 sequence (DNA): TGTGCCAGCATACAACAGGGTGGGTACTCTGAAGCTTTCTTT.

This clonotype was recorded a few times. The CDR3 bases are TGTGCCAGCAGTGACTCATCTGGGACAGGGGCAAAAAGCACCTTC. Amino acid sequence: CASSDSSGTGAKSTF. The gene calls are TRBV6-4 and TRBJ1-2; TRBD1 matches 10 bases. Germline V lookup: CDR1 MRHNA, CDR2 SNTAGT. After removal of 0 bases from V and 13 bases from J, the junction contained 11 bases not matched to a gene. The CDR3 contains 15 residues.

In its sample, this clonotype is medium-sized. V usage is TRBV3-1 and J usage is TRBJ2-5; the D call may be TRBD1 or TRBD2 (5 bases each). Germline V gene data show CDR1 as LGHDT and CDR2 as YNNKEL (reference sequence). V shed 0 bases and J shed 0 bases, with 11 bases lying between them. The CDR3 runs 16 residues. This chain's CDR3 is CASSQDVREYQETQYF. Here the CDR3 DNA reads TGTGCCAGCAGCCAAGATGTCAGGGAGTACCAAGAGACCCAGTACTTC.

This clonotype was seen repeatedly, ten times or more. The chain employs TRBV5-5 and TRBJ2-5; D is perhaps TRBD1 or TRBD2 (6 bases each). Deletions cut 3 bases from V and 5 bases from J, with 14 bases between. The CDR3 runs 14 residues. From germline, CDR1 is SGHKS and CDR2 YYEKEE (reference sequence). The chain's CDR3 is CASSSPGAGETQYF. The DNA for the CDR3 is TGTGCCAGCAGCTCTCCGGGGGCAGGGGAGACCCAGTACTTC.

The chain carries TRBV7-2 and TRBJ2-7; TRBD2 agrees at 10 bases. This CDR3 is 13 amino acids long. Per germline, CDR1 SGHTA and CDR2 FQGNSA. J gave up 6 bases and V 2 bases, and 1 base lay outside the gene matches. This CDR3 reads CASSLPSGGEQYF. The CDR3 DNA follows: TGTGCCAGCAGCTTACCTAGCGGGGGCGAGCAGTACTTC.

This clonotype was found a few times. CDR3 sequence (DNA): TGCGCCAGCAGCCAGCACCGATTCCGGGACGTAGATAGCAATCAGCCCCAGCATTTT. Protein sequence: CASSQHRFRDVDSNQPQHF. The gene calls are TRBV4-1 and TRBJ1-5; a weak D match, TRBD1 (5 bases). The V gene's germline CDR1 is MGHRA and CDR2 YSYEKL. The CDR3 has 19 residues. V lost 3 bases to trimming and J lost 0 bases, with 21 bases between them.

This clonotype has ten or more counts. This chain joins TRBV4-3 and TRBJ2-7, with D hard to call. This CDR3 has 13 residues. V lost 0 bases and J 6 bases, leaving 9 bases between the germline ends. Germline assignment: CDR1 LGHNA and CDR2 YSLEER. CDR3 nucleotides: TGCGCCAGCAGCCAAGATCGGGTGGGCGAGCAGTACTTC. Translation: CASSQDRVGEQYF.